Included here is one T cell receptor beta chain sequence, with context. Exclusion applied to patients with autoimmune disease history or systemic immunosuppression. The sample originates from a study of OX40 agonist ivuxolimab in advanced cancers. The overall study: Averaging about 60 years in age, with a range of roughly 20 to 79, the cohort was about 83% male.

Trimming took off 3 bases at V and 0 bases at J, with 16 bases between the two ends. CDR1 is SGHAT, CDR2 FQNNGV, per germline. This CDR3 region has 17 residues. Repertoires were generated with immunoSEQ multiplex PCR, while TCRdb's copy carries only in-frame clones and drops some. Of 150,000 to 170,000 clones listed, roughly 94% are singletons. The V gene is TRBV11-2, the J gene TRBJ2-3; D may be TRBD2 (7 bases). The sequences come from CD4+ or CD8+ T cells sorted from blood, collected in a trial of the OX40 agonist ivuxolimab. The sequence came from an adult with an advanced solid tumor such as melanoma, head and neck, liver or kidney cancer. CDR3 in amino acids: CASSLNPGGASTDTQYF. CDR3 nucleotides: TGTGCCAGCAGCTTGAACCCTGGGGGGGCCAGCACAGATACGCAGTATTTT.